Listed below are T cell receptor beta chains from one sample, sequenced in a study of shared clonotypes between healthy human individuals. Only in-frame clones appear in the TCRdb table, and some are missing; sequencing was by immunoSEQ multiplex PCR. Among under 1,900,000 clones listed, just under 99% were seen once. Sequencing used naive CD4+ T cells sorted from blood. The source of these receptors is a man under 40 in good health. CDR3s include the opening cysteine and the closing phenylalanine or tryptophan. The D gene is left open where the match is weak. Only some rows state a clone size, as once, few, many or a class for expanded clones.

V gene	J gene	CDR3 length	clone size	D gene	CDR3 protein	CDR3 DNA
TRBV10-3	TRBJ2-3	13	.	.	CAISETVTDTQYF	TGTGCCATCAGTGAAACTGTCACAGATACGCAGTATTTT
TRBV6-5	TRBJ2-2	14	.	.	CASSRGSSTGELFF	TGTGCCAGCAGCCGCGGGTCCTCCACCGGGGAGCTGTTTTTT
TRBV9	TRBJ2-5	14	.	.	CASSVGVGQETQYF	TGTGCCAGCAGCGTCGGGGTAGGCCAAGAGACCCAGTACTTC
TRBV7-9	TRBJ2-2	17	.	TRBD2	CASSFYAGGQWNGELFF	TGTGCCAGCAGCTTTTATGCGGGAGGGCAATGGAACGGGGAGCTGTTTTTT
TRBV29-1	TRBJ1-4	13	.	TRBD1	CSVHGQGREKLFF	TGCAGCGTCCACGGACAGGGTAGGGAAAAACTGTTTTTT
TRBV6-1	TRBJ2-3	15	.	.	CASSVLRGATDTQYF	TGTGCCAGCAGTGTACTCAGGGGGGCCACAGATACGCAGTATTTT
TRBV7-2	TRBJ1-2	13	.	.	CASSPNRLYGYTF	TGTGCCAGCAGCCCGAACAGGTTATATGGCTACACCTTC
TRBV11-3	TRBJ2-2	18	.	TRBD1	CASSLDFPGTANTGELFF	TGTGCCAGCAGCTTAGATTTCCCCGGGACAGCGAACACCGGGGAGCTGTTTTTT
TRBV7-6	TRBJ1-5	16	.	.	CASSLGTPNSNQPQHF	TGTGCCAGCAGCTTAGGGACACCAAATAGCAATCAGCCCCAGCATTTT
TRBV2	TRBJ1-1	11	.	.	CASNAEGEAFF	TGTGCCAGCAACGCGGAGGGCGAGGCTTTCTTT
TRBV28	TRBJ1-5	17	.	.	CASSFEKKDSTNQPQHF	TGTGCCAGCAGTTTCGAAAAAAAGGACAGTACCAATCAGCCCCAGCATTTT
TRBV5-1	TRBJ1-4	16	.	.	CASSFLQAATNEKLFF	TGCGCCAGCAGCTTTTTACAGGCCGCAACTAATGAAAAACTGTTTTTT
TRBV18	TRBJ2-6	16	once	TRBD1	CASSRDRNSGANVLTF	TGTGCCAGCTCACGGGACAGGAACTCTGGGGCCAACGTCCTGACTTTC
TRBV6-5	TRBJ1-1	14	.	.	CASSSRGRGTEAFF	TGTGCCAGCAGTTCTCGTGGTAGGGGCACTGAAGCTTTCTTT
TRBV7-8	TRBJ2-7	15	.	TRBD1	CASSLAGTGNYEQYF	TGTGCCAGCAGCTTAGCTGGGACAGGGAACTACGAGCAGTACTTC
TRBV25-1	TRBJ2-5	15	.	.	CASSDLRQIQETQYF	TGTGCCAGCAGTGATTTGAGACAGATCCAAGAGACCCAGTACTTC
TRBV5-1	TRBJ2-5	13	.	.	CASSFSPRETQYF	TGCGCCAGCAGCTTCTCCCCACGGGAGACCCAGTACTTC
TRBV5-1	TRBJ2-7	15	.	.	CASSASGVLPYEQYF	TGCGCCAGCAGTGCGTCGGGTGTGCTGCCCTACGAGCAGTACTTC
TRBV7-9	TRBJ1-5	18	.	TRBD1	CASSLAVGSGQGRQPQHF	TGTGCCAGCAGCTTAGCGGTAGGTTCCGGACAGGGGAGGCAGCCCCAGCATTTT
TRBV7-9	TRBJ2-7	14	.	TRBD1	CASSPLTGPGEQYF	TGTGCCAGCAGCCCCCTGACAGGGCCGGGGGAGCAGTACTTC
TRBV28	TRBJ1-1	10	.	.	CASKRNIAFF	TGTGCCAGCAAAAGGAACATTGCTTTCTTT
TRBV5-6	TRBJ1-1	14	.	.	CASSYIQGGTEAFF	TGTGCCAGCAGCTACATACAGGGCGGGACTGAAGCTTTCTTT
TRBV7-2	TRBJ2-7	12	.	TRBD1	CASSPTGVEQYF	TGTGCCAGCAGCCCCACAGGGGTCGAGCAGTACTTC
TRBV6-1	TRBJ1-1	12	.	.	CASRTGVFEAFF	TGTGCCAGCAGAACTGGGGTCTTTGAAGCTTTCTTT
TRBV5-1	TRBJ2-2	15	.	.	CASSSPGLLTGELFF	TGCGCCAGCAGCTCACCGGGACTCCTCACCGGGGAGCTGTTTTTT
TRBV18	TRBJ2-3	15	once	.	CASSPTGVSTDTQYF	TGTGCCAGCTCACCTACGGGTGTAAGCACAGATACGCAGTATTTT
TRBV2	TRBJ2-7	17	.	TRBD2	CASRLGLAVRQPYEQYF	TGTGCCAGCAGGTTGGGACTAGCGGTCCGACAACCCTACGAGCAGTACTTC
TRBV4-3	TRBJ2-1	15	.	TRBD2	CASSQATSGNNEQFF	TGCGCCAGCAGCCAAGCGACTAGCGGGAACAATGAGCAGTTCTTC
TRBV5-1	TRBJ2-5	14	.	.	CASSLGSQGETQYF	TGCGCCAGCAGCTTGGGGTCCCAGGGAGAGACCCAGTACTTC
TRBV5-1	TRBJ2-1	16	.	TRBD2	CASSLELAAAYNEQFF	TGCGCCAGCAGCTTGGAGCTAGCGGCAGCCTACAATGAGCAGTTCTTC